These 18 T cell receptor beta chains were all obtained from the same sample, sequenced in a study of tumor-infiltrating lymphocytes in primary liver carcinoma. The source material, about 18-33 mg of unsorted bulk tissue, was used to co-extract RNA and DNA. The input was approximately 0.45 ug total RNA; TCR beta cDNA was made from it with a constant-region primer. ARM-PCR, slightly modified, supplied the TCR beta libraries through three nested multiplex PCR rounds. Use of TRBV1-TRBV30 forward primers with a C-beta reverse primer characterized the first two PCR rounds, which lasted approximately 11 cycles each. TCRdb independently ran MiXCR on the multiplex PCR reads; one entry per CDR3 protein. The sample yields 95,000 to 150,000 distinct CDR3 sequences, 55% to 65% seen once. The sample taken for sequencing was liver tumor tissue from sampling region 1. As for subset: tumor region T1, superior pole. The receptors come from a woman aged 55-70 years with primary liver carcinoma and hepatitis B virus infection.

On this clonotype itself: Compared with germline, one end of the junction differs, possibly owing to a read error. The chain joins TRBV29-1 to TRBJ1-1, with D perhaps matching TRBD1 (5 bases). Per germline, CDR1 SQVTM and CDR2 ANQGSEA. CDR3 length: 15 residues. CDR3 loop: CSVEMRQVPDTEAFF. CDR3 bases: TGCAGCGTTGAAATGCGGCAGGTACCGGACACTGAGGCTTTCTTT.

The CDR3 loop is CASSLSGVDEQFF. CDR3 DNA sequence: TGTGCCAGCAGTTTATCGGGGGTGGATGAGCAGTTCTTC. The J gene is TRBJ2-1, the V gene TRBV28, with D possibly matching TRBD2 (6 bases). Germline V gives CDR1 MDHEN, CDR2 SYDVKM. CDR3 length: 13 amino acids. V was trimmed by 1 base and J by 8 bases, leaving 9 bases between them.

The rearrangement uses TRBV12-3 or TRBV12-4 and TRBJ2-2, with 9 bases that match TRBD1. V shed 11 bases, J shed 1 base, and the junction held 2 bases outside the gene matches. CDR3 size: 13 residues. The CDR3 sequence is CAEGQGNTGELFF. In DNA form, the CDR3 reads TGTGCCGAGGGACAGGGGAACACCGGGGAGCTGTTTTTT.

J is TRBJ1-1 and V is TRBV7-3; D is ambiguous. Germline V gene data show CDR1 as SGHTA and CDR2 as FQGTGA. CDR3 length: 16 residues. The V end was cut by 0 bases, the J end by 4 bases, with 15 bases between. CDR3 amino acids: CASSLTGGPFATEAFF. The CDR3, as DNA: TGTGCCAGCAGCTTAACTGGTGGACCATTTGCCACTGAAGCTTTCTTT.

A word on this clonotype: A junction end diverges from the germline sequence, so it may reflect a read error. The V and J genes are TRBV4-1 and TRBJ2-2, with a tentative D call TRBD2 (5 bases). The CDR3 contains 17 residues. The V gene's germline CDR1 is MGHRA and CDR2 YSYEKL. The CDR3 sequence: CASSHVDMGFPIGELFF. The CDR3 bases are TGCGCCAGCAGCCATGTAGACATGGGATTTCCGATCGGGGAGCTGTTCTTT.

Points on this clonotype: Because the CDR3 is missing its conserved closing phenylalanine or tryptophan, this is likely a read error. The V gene is TRBV28, the J gene TRBJ2-2, with 9 bases that match TRBD1. J lost 2 bases, V lost 2 bases, and 9 bases had no gene match. Germline CDR1 and CDR2: MDHEN and SYDVKM. The CDR3 is made up of 18 amino acids. DNA of the CDR3: TGTGCCAGCAGTTTAGCCCTCCGGGACAGGGAAAACACCGGGGAGCTGTTTTCT. It encodes CASSLALRDRENTGELFS.

This clonotype showed up just a few times. The CDR3 reads CASSASPGLGETQYF. The CDR3 nucleotides are TGTGCCAGCAGCGCTTCTCCGGGACTAGGGGAGACCCAGTACTTC. The chain combines TRBV9 with TRBJ2-5; 8 bases line up with TRBD2. Trimming took 3 bases from V and 5 from J; bases not matched to a gene: 9. Germline V gene lookup returns CDR1 SGDLS and CDR2 YYNGEE. The CDR3 extends over 15 amino acids. Variable domain in full (rest from reference TRBV9 and TRBJ2-5): DSGVTQTPKHLITATGQRVTLRCSPRSGDLSVYWYQQSLDQGLQFLIQYYNGEERAKGNILERFSAQQFPDLHSELNLSSLELGDSALYFCASSASPGLGETQYFGPGTRLLVL.

For this clonotype: This is likely a read error, given that the CDR3 carries no conserved phenylalanine or tryptophan at its end. The chain joins TRBV11-3 to TRBJ2-5; 10 bases are shared with TRBD2. Germline V gene lookup returns CDR1 SGHNT and CDR2 YENEEA. The CDR3 runs 15 residues. The CDR3 nucleotides read TGTTCCAGCAGCTCCGGGGGACTAGCGCAAGAGACCCAGTACTTG. It codes for CSSSSGGLAQETQYL.

Of note for this clonotype: The germline gene is not matched at one end of the junction; a read error may be the cause. The rearrangement joins TRBV4-2 to TRBJ2-7; tentative D call: TRBD1 (6 bases). The CDR3 runs 16 residues. Germline CDR1 is LGHNA and CDR2 is YNFKEQ. CDR3 DNA sequence: TGTGCCAGTAGCCAATATCACCAGGGGCTTACCTACGAGCAGTACTTC. Protein: CASSQYHQGLTYEQYF.

This chain connects TRBV7-9 to TRBJ2-3, with D uncertain. The CDR3 consists of 12 residues. Trimming stripped 5 bases from V and 3 bases from J, with 6 bases between. Germline CDR1 reads SEHNR; CDR2 reads FQNEAQ (reference sequence). The CDR3 sequence is CASSPGTDTQYF. The CDR3 DNA reads as TGTGCCAGCAGCCCCGGGACAGATACGCAGTATTTT.

This clonotype was found once. A much more abundant neighbour one base away suggests this may be a read error. The rearrangement links TRBV4-1 to TRBJ2-3, with unresolved D. The CDR3 is made up of 12 amino acids. With 0 bases removed from V and 10 bases from J, the gap between germline ends came to 8 bases. Germline V lookup: CDR1 MGHRA, CDR2 YSYEKL. Here the CDR3 DNA reads TGCGCCAGCAGCCAAGACATGGATGCGCAGTATTTT. Amino acids: CASSQDMDAQYF.

Judged by abundance, this clonotype is medium-sized. V and J are TRBV11-2 and TRBJ2-7; tentatively, D is TRBD2 (5 bases). The CDR3 loop spans 13 amino acids. Germline loops: CDR1 SGHAT, CDR2 FQNNGV. V lost 1 base and J lost 7, with 11 bases in between. CDR3 protein: CASSLASREEQYF. CDR3 in DNA: TGTGCCAGCAGCTTAGCCTCTAGGGAGGAGCAGTACTTC.

Ten or more counts support this clonotype. The chain recombines TRBV28 with TRBJ2-1, with a possible D match to TRBD2 (6 bases). This CDR3 comprises 15 residues. Trimming removed 4 bases at V and 6 bases at J, with 16 bases between. The germline V gene encodes CDR1 MDHEN and CDR2 SYDVKM. The CDR3 region is CASSSRQSRGNEQFF. The CDR3 DNA reads as TGTGCCAGCAGTTCCCGACAGTCGCGGGGCAATGAGCAGTTCTTC.

This clonotype has at least ten counts. The chain is built from TRBV7-9 and TRBJ2-3; no definite D call. Germline lookup yields CDR1 SEHNR and CDR2 FQNEAQ (reference sequence). The CDR3 has 14 residues. V gave up 5 bases and J gave up 2 bases, with 11 bases separating them. In DNA, the CDR3 is TGTGCCAGCAGCCCCCAAAGGGCCACAGATACGCAGTATTTT. Protein sequence: CASSPQRATDTQYF.

Concerning this clonotype itself: Since no conserved phenylalanine or tryptophan closes the CDR3, a read error is the likely cause. The gene calls are TRBV11-2 and TRBJ2-1; D gene uncertain. This CDR3 contains 11 residues. CDR1 and CDR2 from the germline V gene are SGHAT and FQNNGV. The CDR3 DNA sequence: TGTACCAGCAGCTTAGATATAGCTCAGTTCCTC. It is translated as CTSSLDIAQFL.

Regarding this clonotype: A much larger clone sits a single nucleotide away, making a read error possible. It is likely a read error, because the conserved phenylalanine at the end of the CDR3 is missing. The J gene is TRBJ2-4, the V gene TRBV12-3 or TRBV12-4; 8 positions match TRBD2. Trimming removed 3 bases from V and 6 bases from J; junction bases left unmatched: 7. CDR3 length equals 15 residues. CDR3 protein: CASSLGLVEGNIQYL. CDR3 nucleotide sequence: TGTGCCAGCAGTTTGGGACTAGTTGAAGGAAACATTCAGTACCTC.

V is TRBV7-9 and J is TRBJ1-2, with D maybe TRBD1 (5 bases). V was trimmed by 4 bases and J by 7 bases, leaving 10 bases between them. Germline-derived CDR1 and CDR2 are SEHNR and FQNEAQ (reference sequence). This CDR3 contains 12 residues. The CDR3 sequence: CASSSHGAGYTF. In DNA form, the CDR3 reads TGTGCCAGCAGCTCACATGGGGCTGGCTACACCTTC.

CDR3 nucleotide sequence: TGCAGCGTTGAGGGCGGGAGGGGCACAGATACACACTATTTT. This gives the protein CSVEGGRGTDTHYF. The rearrangement uses TRBV29-1 and TRBJ2-3; 9 bases fit TRBD2. CDR3 length equals 14 residues. The V gene end was trimmed by 3 bases and the J gene end by 15 bases; junction bases not matched to a gene: 16. Germline CDR1 is SQVTM and CDR2 is ANQGSEA.